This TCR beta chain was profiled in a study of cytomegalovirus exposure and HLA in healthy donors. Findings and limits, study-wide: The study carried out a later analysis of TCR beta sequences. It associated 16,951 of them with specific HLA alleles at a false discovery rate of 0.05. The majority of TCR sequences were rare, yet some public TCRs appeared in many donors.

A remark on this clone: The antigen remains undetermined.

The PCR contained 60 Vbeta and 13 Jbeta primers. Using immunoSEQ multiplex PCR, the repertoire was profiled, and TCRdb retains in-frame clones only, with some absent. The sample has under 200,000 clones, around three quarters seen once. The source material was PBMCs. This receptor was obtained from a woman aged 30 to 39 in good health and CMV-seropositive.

CDR3 sequence: CASSLGGSSTEAFF. The CDR3 region has the DNA TGTGCCAGCAGCTTGGGGGGGTCGTCCACTGAAGCTTTCTTT. The V gene is TRBV7-2, the J gene TRBJ1-1; D might be TRBD1 (5 bases). The CDR3 spans 14 residues. Looked up from germline, CDR1 is SGHTA and CDR2 is FQGNSA. Trimming stripped 3 bases from V and 4 bases from J, with 12 bases between.